The clone carrying this TCR beta chain showed up many times. Using genomic DNA as the template, TCR beta VDJ and CDR3 profiling was carried out. TCRdb re-called the reads with MiXCR, one entry per CDR3 protein. The profile shows roughly 61,000 distinct CDR3 sequences, approximately 54% of them singletons. With 1 base removed from V and 3 bases from J, the gap between germline ends came to 9 bases. This CDR3 spans 14 amino acids. CDR1 is LGHNA and CDR2 is YSLEER in the germline V gene. This sample is part of a study of CD8+CD57+ T cells in acquired aplastic anemia. The sequenced patients had an expansion of CD8+CD57+ cells seen by flow cytometry.

This TCR was recovered from a human donor with aplastic anemia. V usage is TRBV4-3 and J usage is TRBJ1-1; D not resolved. Input material: sorted CD4+, CD8+, or CD8+CD57+ T cells (not recorded which) from PBMCs. The CDR3 loop reads CASSQVERDTEAFF. CDR3 in DNA: TGCGCCAGCAGCCAAGTTGAACGAGACACTGAAGCTTTCTTT.